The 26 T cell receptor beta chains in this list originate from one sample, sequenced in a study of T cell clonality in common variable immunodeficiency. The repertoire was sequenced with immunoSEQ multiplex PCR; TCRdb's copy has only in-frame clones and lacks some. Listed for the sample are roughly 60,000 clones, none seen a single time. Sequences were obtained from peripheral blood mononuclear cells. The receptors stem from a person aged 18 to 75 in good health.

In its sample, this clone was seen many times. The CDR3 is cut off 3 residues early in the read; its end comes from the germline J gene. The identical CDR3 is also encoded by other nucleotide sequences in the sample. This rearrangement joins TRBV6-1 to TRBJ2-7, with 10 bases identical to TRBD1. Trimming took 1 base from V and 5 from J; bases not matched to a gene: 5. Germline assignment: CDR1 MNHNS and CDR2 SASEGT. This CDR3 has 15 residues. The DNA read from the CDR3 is TGTGCCAGCAGTGAAGGACAGGGGGCAGCCCACGAG. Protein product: CASSEGQGAAHE. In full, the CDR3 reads CASSEGQGAAHEQYF.

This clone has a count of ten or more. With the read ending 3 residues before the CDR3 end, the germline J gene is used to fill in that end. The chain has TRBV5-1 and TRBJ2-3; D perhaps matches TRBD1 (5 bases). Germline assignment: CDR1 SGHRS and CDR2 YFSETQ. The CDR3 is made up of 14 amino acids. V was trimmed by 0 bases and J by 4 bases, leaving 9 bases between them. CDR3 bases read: TGCGCCAGCAGCTTGGGCAGGGAAGCAGATACG. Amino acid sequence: CASSLGREADT. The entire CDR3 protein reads CASSLGREADTQYF.

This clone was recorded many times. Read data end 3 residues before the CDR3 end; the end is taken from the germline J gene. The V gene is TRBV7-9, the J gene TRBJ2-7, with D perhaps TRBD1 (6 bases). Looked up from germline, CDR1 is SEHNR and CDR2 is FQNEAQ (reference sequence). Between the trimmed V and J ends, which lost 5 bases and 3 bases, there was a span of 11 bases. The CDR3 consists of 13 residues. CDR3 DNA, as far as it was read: TGTGCCAGCAGCGTACAACAGGGCTACGAG. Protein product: CASSVQQGYE. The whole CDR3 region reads CASSVQQGYEQYF.

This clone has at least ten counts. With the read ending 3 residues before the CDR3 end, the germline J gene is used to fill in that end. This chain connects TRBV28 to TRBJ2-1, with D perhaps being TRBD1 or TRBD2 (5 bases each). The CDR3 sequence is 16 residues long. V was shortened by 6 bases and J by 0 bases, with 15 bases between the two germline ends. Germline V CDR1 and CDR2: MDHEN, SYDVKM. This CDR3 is CASRRGVQSSYNEQFF. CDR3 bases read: TGTGCCAGCAGGCGAGGGGTACAGAGCTCCTACAATGAG.

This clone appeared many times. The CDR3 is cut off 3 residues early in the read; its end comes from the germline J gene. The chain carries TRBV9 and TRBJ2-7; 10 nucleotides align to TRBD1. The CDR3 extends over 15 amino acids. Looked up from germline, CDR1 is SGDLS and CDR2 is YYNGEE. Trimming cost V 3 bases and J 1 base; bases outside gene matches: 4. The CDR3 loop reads CASSEQGQGSYEQYF. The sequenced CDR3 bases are TGTGCCAGCAGCGAGCAGGGACAGGGGTCCTACGAG.

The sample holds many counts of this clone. CDR3 residues: CASSERGSGNTIYF. Partial CDR3 DNA: TGTGCCAGCAGTGAACGGGGCTCTGGAAACACC. This sequence joins TRBV6-1 and TRBJ1-3; D not certain. The sequenced fragment ends 3 residues before the CDR3 boundary, so the rest is inferred from the germline J gene. The germline V and J ends were trimmed by 2 bases and 0 bases, with 5 bases remaining between them. CDR1 is MNHNS, CDR2 SASEGT, per germline. This CDR3 is 14 amino acids long.

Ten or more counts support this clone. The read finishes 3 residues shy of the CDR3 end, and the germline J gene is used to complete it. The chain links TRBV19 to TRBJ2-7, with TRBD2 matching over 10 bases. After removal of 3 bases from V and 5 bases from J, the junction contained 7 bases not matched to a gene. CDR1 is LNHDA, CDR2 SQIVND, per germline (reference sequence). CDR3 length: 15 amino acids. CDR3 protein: CASSISSGSINEQYF. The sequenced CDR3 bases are TGTGCCAGTAGTATCTCTAGCGGGAGTATCAACGAG.

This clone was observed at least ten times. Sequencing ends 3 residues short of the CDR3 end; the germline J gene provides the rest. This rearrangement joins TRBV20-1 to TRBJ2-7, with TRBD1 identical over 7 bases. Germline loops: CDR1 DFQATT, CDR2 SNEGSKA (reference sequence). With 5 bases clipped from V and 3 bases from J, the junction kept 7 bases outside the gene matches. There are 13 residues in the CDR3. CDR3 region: CSAQDRLRYEQYF. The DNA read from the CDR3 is TGCAGTGCTCAGGACAGGCTCCGCTACGAG.

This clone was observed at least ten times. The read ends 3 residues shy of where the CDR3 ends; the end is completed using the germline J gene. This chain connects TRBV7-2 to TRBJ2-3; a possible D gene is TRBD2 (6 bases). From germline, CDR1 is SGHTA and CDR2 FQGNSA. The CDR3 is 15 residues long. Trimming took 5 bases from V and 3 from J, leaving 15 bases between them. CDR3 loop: CASSTSTRRTDTQYF. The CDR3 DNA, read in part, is TGTGCCAGCAGCACCTCGACTAGAAGGACAGATACG.

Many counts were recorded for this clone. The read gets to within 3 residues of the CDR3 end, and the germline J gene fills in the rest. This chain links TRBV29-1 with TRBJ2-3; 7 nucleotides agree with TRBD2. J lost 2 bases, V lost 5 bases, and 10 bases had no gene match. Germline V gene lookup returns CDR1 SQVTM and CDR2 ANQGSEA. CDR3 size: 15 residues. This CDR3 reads CSVSGGGSPTDTQYF. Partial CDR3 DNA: TGCAGCGTTTCGGGCGGCGGGAGCCCCACAGATACG.

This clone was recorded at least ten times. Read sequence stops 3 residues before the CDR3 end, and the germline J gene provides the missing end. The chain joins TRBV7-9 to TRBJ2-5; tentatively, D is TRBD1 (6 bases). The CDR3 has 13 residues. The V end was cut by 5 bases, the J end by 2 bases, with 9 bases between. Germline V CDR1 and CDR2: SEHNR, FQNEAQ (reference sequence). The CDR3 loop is CASSDTGQETQYF. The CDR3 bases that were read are TGTGCCAGCAGCGATACAGGGCAAGAGACC.

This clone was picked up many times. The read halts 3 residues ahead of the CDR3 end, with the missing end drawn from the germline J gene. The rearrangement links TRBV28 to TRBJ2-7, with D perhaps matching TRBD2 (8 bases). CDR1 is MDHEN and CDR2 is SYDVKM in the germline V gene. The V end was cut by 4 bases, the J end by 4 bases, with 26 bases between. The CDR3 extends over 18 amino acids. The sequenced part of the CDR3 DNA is TGTGCCAGCAGTTCGAGCTGGAGGGACAGCGGGAGAGGTTACGAG. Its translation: CASSSSWRDSGRGYE. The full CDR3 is CASSSSWRDSGRGYEQYF. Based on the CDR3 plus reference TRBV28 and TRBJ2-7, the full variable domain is DVKVTQSSRYLVKRTGEKVFLECVQDMDHENMFWYRQDPGLGLRLIYFSYDVKMKEKGDIPEGYSVSREKKERFSLILESASTNQTSMYLCASSSSWRDSGRGYEQYFGPGTRLTVT.

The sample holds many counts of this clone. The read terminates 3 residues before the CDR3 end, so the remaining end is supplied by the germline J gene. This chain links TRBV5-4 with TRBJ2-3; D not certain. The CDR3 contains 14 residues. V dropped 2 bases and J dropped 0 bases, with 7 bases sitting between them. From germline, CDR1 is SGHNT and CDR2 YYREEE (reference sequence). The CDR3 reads CASSFGGSTDTQYF. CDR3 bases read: TGTGCCAGCAGCTTCGGCGGTAGCACAGATACG. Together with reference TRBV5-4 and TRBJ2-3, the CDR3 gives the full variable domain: ETGVTQSPTHLIKTRGQQVTLRCSSQSGHNTVSWYQQALGQGPQFIFQYYREEENGRGNFPPRFSGLQFPNYSSELNVNALELDDSALYLCASSFGGSTDTQYFGPGTRLTVL.

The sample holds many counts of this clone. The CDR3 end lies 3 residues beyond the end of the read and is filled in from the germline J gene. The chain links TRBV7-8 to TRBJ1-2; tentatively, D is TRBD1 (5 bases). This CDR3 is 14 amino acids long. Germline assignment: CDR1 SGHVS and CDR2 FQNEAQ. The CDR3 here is CASSLGQNAAGYTF. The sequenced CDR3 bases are TGTGCCAGCAGCTTAGGACAGAACGCAGCCGGC.

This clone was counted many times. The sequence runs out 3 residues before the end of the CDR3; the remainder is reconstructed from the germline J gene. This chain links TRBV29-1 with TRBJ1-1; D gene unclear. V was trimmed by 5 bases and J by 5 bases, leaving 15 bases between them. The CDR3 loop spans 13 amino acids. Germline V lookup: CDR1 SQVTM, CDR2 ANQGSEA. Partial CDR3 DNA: TGCAGCGTTCTCCCGCCCCTAATTACTGAA. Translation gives CSVLPPLITE. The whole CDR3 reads CSVLPPLITEAFF.

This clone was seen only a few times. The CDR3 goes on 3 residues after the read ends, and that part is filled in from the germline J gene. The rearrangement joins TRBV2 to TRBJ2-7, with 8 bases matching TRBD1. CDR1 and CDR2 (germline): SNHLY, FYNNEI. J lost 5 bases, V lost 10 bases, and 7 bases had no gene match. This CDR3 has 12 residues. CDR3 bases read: TGTGCCACCCACCTGACAGGGGACGAG. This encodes CATHLTGDE. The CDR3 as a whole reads CATHLTGDEQYF. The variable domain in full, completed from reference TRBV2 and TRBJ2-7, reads EPEVTQTPSHQVTQMGQEVILRCVPISNHLYFYWYRQILGQKVEFLVSFYNNEISEKSEIFDDQFSVERPDGSNFTLKIRSTKLEDSAMYFCATHLTGDEQYFGPGTRLTVT.

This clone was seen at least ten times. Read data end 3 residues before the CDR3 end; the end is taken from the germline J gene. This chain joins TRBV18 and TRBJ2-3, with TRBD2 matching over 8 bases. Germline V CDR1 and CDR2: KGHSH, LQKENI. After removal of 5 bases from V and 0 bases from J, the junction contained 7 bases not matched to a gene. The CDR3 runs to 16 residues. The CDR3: CASSGSGSVSTDTQYF. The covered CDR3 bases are TGTGCCAGCTCAGGAAGCGGGAGCGTAAGCACAGATACG. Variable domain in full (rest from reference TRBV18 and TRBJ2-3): NAGVMQNPRHLVRRRGQEARLRCSPMKGHSHVYWYRQLPEEGLKFMVYLQKENIIDESGMPKERFSAEFPKEGPSILRIQQVVRGDSAAYFCASSGSGSVSTDTQYFGPGTRLTVL.

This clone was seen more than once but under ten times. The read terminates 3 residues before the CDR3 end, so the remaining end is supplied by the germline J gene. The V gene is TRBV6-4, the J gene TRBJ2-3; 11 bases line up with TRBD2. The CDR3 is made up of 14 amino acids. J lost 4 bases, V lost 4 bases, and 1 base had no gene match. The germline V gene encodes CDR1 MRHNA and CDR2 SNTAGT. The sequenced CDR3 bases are TGTGCCAGCAGTGTAGCGGGAGGGCCAGATACG. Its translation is CASSVAGGPDT. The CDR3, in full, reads CASSVAGGPDTQYF.

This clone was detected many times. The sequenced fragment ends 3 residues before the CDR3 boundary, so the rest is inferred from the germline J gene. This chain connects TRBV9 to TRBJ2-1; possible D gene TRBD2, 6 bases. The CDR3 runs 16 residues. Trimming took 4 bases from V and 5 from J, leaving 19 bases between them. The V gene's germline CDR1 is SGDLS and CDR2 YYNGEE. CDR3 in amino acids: CASSRHRDFGHNEQFF. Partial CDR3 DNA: TGTGCCAGCAGCCGCCACCGGGACTTTGGACACAATGAG.

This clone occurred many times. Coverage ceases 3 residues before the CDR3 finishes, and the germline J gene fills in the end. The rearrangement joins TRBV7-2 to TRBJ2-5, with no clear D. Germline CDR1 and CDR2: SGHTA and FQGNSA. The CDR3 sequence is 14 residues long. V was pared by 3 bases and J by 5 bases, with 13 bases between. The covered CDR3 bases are TGTGCCAGCAGCTTGGTACAGAAAGGGGAGACC. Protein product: CASSLVQKGET. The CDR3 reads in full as CASSLVQKGETQYF.

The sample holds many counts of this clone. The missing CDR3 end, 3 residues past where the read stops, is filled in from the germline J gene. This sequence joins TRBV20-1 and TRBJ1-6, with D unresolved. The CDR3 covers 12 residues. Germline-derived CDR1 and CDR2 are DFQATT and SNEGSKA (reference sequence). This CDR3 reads CSAPEGLGTLHF. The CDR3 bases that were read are TGCAGTGCTCCGGAAGGCCTAGGCACC.

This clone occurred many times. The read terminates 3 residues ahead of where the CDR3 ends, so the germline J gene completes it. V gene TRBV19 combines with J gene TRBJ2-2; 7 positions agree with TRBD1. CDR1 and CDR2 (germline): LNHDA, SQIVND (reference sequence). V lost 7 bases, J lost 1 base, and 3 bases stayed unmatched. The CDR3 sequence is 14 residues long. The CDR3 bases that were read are TGTGCCAGTAAGACAGGGTTGAACACCGGGGAG. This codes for CASKTGLNTGE. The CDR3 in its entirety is CASKTGLNTGELFF.

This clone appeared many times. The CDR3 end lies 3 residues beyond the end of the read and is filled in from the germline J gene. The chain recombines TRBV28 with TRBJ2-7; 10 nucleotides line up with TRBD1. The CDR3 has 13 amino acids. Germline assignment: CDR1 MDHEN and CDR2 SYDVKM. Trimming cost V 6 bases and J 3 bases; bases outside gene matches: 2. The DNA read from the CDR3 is TGTGCCAGCAGGGGACAGGGGAGCTACGAG. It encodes CASRGQGSYE. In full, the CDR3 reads CASRGQGSYEQYF.

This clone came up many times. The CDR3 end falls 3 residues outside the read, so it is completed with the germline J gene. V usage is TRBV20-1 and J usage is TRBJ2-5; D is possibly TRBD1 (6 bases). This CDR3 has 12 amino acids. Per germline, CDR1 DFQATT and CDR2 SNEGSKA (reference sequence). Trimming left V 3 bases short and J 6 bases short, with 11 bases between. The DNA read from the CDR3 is TGCAGTGCTAGGACCCAGGGGCAGACC. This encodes CSARTQGQT. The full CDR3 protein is CSARTQGQTQYF.

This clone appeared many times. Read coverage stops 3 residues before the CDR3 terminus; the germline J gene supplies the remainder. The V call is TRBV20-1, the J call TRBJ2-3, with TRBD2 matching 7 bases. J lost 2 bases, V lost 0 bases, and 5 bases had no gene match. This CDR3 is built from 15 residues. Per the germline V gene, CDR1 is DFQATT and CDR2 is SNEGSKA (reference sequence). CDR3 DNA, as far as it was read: TGCAGTGCTAGAGATTGGGGACTACCCACAGATACG. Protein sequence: CSARDWGLPTDT. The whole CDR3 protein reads CSARDWGLPTDTQYF.

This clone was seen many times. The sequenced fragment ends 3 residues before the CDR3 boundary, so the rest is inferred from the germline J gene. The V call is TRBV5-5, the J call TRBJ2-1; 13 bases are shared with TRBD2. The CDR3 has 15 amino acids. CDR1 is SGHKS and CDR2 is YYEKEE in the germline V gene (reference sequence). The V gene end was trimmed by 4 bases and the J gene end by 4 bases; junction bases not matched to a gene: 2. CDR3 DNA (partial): TGTGCCAGCAGCCTACTAGCGGGAGGGTACAATGAG. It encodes CASSLLAGGYNE. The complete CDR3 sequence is CASSLLAGGYNEQFF.